This T cell receptor (beta chain) was captured by sequencing in a study of T cell changes during pregnancy in multiple sclerosis. Sequencing used immunoSEQ multiplex PCR; TCRdb keeps in-frame clones, though not all of them. The data contain around 30,000 clones, just over 90% of them singletons. The CDR3 contains 14 residues. Germline CDR1 reads MRHNA; CDR2 reads SNTAGT. The V segment lost 3 bases and the J segment 7 bases; nucleotides outside the gene matches: 4. The specimen was CD8+ T cells from peripheral blood mononuclear cells, collected in the second trimester of pregnancy. This receptor was identified in a female donor with multiple sclerosis, enrolled in a pregnancy study. The chain couples TRBV6-4 to TRBJ1-3; 9 positions agree with TRBD1. CDR3 amino acids: CASSEGQGANTIYF. The CDR3 nucleotides read TGTGCCAGCAGTGAGGGACAGGGAGCCAACACCATATATTTT.